The rows below give T cell receptor beta chains drawn from one sample of a study of T cell changes during pregnancy in multiple sclerosis. Libraries were prepared by immunoSEQ multiplex PCR; TCRdb keeps only in-frame clonotypes and omits some of them. The table has some 57,000 clones, under 95% seen once. The sample here was CD4+ T cells from peripheral blood mononuclear cells, taken after pregnancy. Receptors originate from a female donor in good health, enrolled as a control in a pregnancy study. Each CDR3 is given with its conserved first and last residue. A D gene is named only where the DNA matches it firmly. Expanded clones get a size class; other rows say once, few or many, or leave the size out.

>TRBJ2-7|-|TRBV11-2|TRBD2
TGTGCCAGCAGTTACCAGGGAGGGCCCTGTAGCTTC
CASSYQGGPCSF
>TRBJ2-7|-|TRBV11-1|-
TGTGCCAGCAGCTTAGACAGGTCCACCTACGAGCAGTACTTC
CASSLDRSTYEQYF
>TRBJ1-2|-|TRBV7-3|TRBD1
TGTGCCAGCAGCTTAACAGGGGGCTCGGATTTGTTCTCCTACACCTTC
CASSLTGGSDLFSYTF
>TRBJ1-5|-|TRBV27|TRBD1
TGTGCCAGCAGTTTAGTATACGGGACAGGGAGTCAGCCCCAGCATTTT
CASSLVYGTGSQPQHF
>TRBJ2-3|-|TRBV7-2|TRBD1
TGTGCCAGCAGCTTGGGACAGCCGCCAGATACGCAGTATTTT
CASSLGQPPDTQYF
>TRBJ1-1|-|TRBV19|-
TGTGCCAGTAGTATAGGGGGGGGCGCAGGTAACACTGAAGCTTTCTTT
CASSIGGGAGNTEAFF
>TRBJ1-3|-|TRBV5-1|-
TGCGCCAGCAGCTTTGCGACGGGCTCTGGAAACACCATATATTTT
CASSFATGSGNTIYF
>TRBJ2-2|-|TRBV7-7|-
TGTGCCAGCAGCACAGCAAACACCGGGGAGCTGTTTTTT
CASSTANTGELFF
>TRBJ1-1|-|TRBV6-1|-
TGTGCCAGCAGGGATCCCTTCAGGGATAACACTGAAGCTTTCTTT
CASRDPFRDNTEAFF
>TRBJ2-1|-|TRBV5-5|-
TGTGCCAGCAGCTTGGGTCAGGGAAGCTACAATGAGCAGTTCTTC
CASSLGQGSYNEQFF
>TRBJ1-1|-|TRBV5-1|-
TGCGCCAGCAGCTTGGGACCCGACAGGAACACTGAAGCTTTCTTT
CASSLGPDRNTEAFF
>TRBJ2-7|-|TRBV4-1|TRBD1
TGCGCCAGCAGCCAAGAAGGACAGGGGGGCTACGAGCAGTACTTC
CASSQEGQGGYEQYF
>TRBJ2-3|-|TRBV6-5|TRBD1
TGTGCCAGCAGTTACGCTAGGGGGCTAGGCACAGATACGCAGTATTTT
CASSYARGLGTDTQYF
>TRBJ2-1|-|TRBV30|TRBD2
TGTGCCCGCAATCGGGGGGTGGGTGAGCAGTTCTTC
CARNRGVGEQFF
>TRBJ2-1|-|TRBV9|-
TGTGCCAGCAGCGCCACAGGGGACTGGAATGAGCAGTTCTTC
CASSATGDWNEQFF
>TRBJ2-3|once|TRBV19|TRBD2
TGTGCCAGTACCCTAGCCGGGACTAGCGGCGCAGATACGCAGTATTTT
CASTLAGTSGADTQYF